What follows is one T cell receptor beta chain and its context. The target antigen is unknown. V dropped 6 bases and J dropped 5 bases, with 10 bases sitting between them. This CDR3 is 12 amino acids long. Germline V gene sequence: CDR1 MDHEN, CDR2 SYDVKM. This entry belongs to a study of shared clonotypes between healthy human individuals. Overall study results and limits: Represented diversity, genetic and exposure-history alike, was limited by few donors. Memory subsets generally showed lower estimated richness than naive subsets.

Profiling relied on immunoSEQ multiplex PCR, and the TCRdb table lists in-frame clones only, not all of them. The data show about 700,000 clones, with roughly 70% seen just once and around 1.6% held by the top ten. The sequenced sample consisted of memory CD4+ T cells sorted from blood. Stated subset: CD45RA-negative fraction. The sequence came from a woman aged 25 to 39 in good health. The genes are TRBV28 and TRBJ1-1; perhaps TRBD1 as D (5 bases). CDR3 in DNA: TGTGCCAGCAGAGACCCAGGGACTGAAGCTTTCTTT. Its translation: CASRDPGTEAFF.